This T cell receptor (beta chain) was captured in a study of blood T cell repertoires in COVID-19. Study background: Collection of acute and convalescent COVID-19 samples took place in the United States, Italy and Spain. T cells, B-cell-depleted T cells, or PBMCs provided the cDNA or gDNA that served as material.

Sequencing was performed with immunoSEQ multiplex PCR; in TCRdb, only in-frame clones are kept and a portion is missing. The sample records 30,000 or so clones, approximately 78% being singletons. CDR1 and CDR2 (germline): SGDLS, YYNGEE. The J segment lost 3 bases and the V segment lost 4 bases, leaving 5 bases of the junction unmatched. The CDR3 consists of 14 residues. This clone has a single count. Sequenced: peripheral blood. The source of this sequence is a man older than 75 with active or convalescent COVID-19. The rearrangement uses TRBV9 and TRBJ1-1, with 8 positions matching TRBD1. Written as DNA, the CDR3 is TGTGCCAGCAGCTTATTGACAGGGGACACTGAAGCTTTCTTT. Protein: CASSLLTGDTEAFF.